Shown below are 3 T cell receptor beta chains from a single sample sequenced in a study of CD8 T cells in ankylosing spondylitis. TCRdb reprocessed the 5' RACE reads with MiXCR, giving one entry per CDR3 protein. The data contain about 130,000 distinct CDR3 sequences, around 7.9% of them singletons. The sample taken for sequencing was blood, either unsorted or a sorted T cell fraction (not recorded which). The receptors here all came from a female donor with ankylosing spondylitis or in good health (not recorded which).

This clonotype was detected ten times or more. The rearrangement links TRBV2 to TRBJ1-5, with D tentatively TRBD1 (6 bases). The CDR3 totals 15 residues. Trimming took off 8 bases at V and 0 bases at J, with 14 bases between the two ends. Germline-derived CDR1 and CDR2 are SNHLY and FYNNEI. CDR3 amino acids: CASRTALYSNQPQHF. In DNA form, the CDR3 reads TGTGCCAGCCGGACAGCTCTTTATAGCAATCAGCCCCAGCATTTT.

About this clonotype itself: This may come from a read error, since a much larger clone is one base off. V and J are TRBV7-9 and TRBJ1-3; 9 positions match TRBD1. The CDR3 has 16 amino acids. Germline V gives CDR1 SEHNR, CDR2 FQNEAQ (reference sequence). The CDR3 DNA is TGTACCAGCAGCTTACGGACAGGGGTCATTGGAAACACCATATATTTT. Translating gives CTSSLRTGVIGNTIYF.

At least ten counts were recorded for this clonotype. The chain combines TRBV12-3 or TRBV12-4 with TRBJ2-3, with D possibly being TRBD2 (6 bases). Trimming shortened V by 3 bases and J by 0 bases, and 7 bases separated the two germline ends. The CDR3 has 14 amino acids. CDR3 sequence: CASSFAGSTDTQYF. The CDR3 DNA is TGTGCCAGCAGTTTTGCGGGGAGCACAGATACGCAGTATTTT.